The 5 T cell receptor beta chains reported below all come from one sample, sequenced in a study of Graves' ophthalmopathy and Graves' hyperthyroidism. RNA transcripts were the source from which TCR beta CDR3 regions were amplified. Second-round multiplex PCR followed a first-round RT-PCR using HTBI primers. TCRdb processed the multiplex PCR reads anew with MiXCR; each CDR3 protein has one entry. The sample carries about 150,000 distinct CDR3 sequences, 30% to 45% recorded once. Specimen: peripheral blood. The receptors originated from a woman between 35 and 50 years old with Graves' ophthalmopathy.

This sequence joins TRBV6-5 and TRBJ2-5, with a possible D match to TRBD1 (6 bases). The CDR3 is 17 residues long. The germline CDR1 and CDR2 sequences are MNHEY and SVGAGI. Trimming left V 2 bases short and J 3 bases short, with 19 bases between. CDR3 residues: CASSYPFLRRTEETQYF. CDR3 nucleotides: TGTGCCAGCAGTTACCCCTTCTTAAGACGGACAGAAGAGACCCAGTACTTC.

This clonotype was counted a few times. V gene TRBV6-1 combines with J gene TRBJ1-1, with D uncertain. From germline, CDR1 is MNHNS and CDR2 SASEGT. The CDR3 extends over 13 amino acids. V dropped 2 bases and J dropped 5 bases, with 9 bases sitting between them. The CDR3 DNA reads TGTGCCAGCAGTGAATTTACGGTTACTGAAGCTTTCTTT. This encodes CASSEFTVTEAFF.

The chain recombines TRBV6-2 or TRBV6-3 with TRBJ2-7, with 9 bases aligning to TRBD1. Germline V gives CDR1 MNHEY, CDR2 SVGEGT. CDR3 length: 15 amino acids. V lost 6 bases and J lost 2; bases outside the gene matches: 8. The CDR3 DNA follows: TGTGCCAGCAGAGATGCCGGGACAGGGACCTACGAGCAGTACTTC. Translation: CASRDAGTGTYEQYF.

The chain joins TRBV7-2 to TRBJ2-6, with D unresolved. Looked up from germline, CDR1 is SGHTA and CDR2 is FQGNSA. The CDR3 sequence is 15 residues long. V lost 5 bases to trimming and J lost 0 bases, with 8 bases between them. The CDR3 region has the DNA TGTGCCAGCAGCAGCTTTCCCTCTGGGGCCAACGTCCTGACTTTC. This gives the protein CASSSFPSGANVLTF.

This clonotype was detected only once. The chain joins TRBV19 to TRBJ2-5; D could derive from TRBD1 or TRBD2 (7 bases each). Germline CDR1 is LNHDA and CDR2 is SQIVND (reference sequence). Trimming removed 9 bases from V and 5 bases from J, with 28 bases in between. The CDR3 extends over 17 amino acids. For the CDR3, the DNA is TGTGCCAGCACCGAAGCTGCGGGGCCAGGGGGAGGGGAGACCCAGTACTTC. This encodes CASTEAAGPGGGETQYF.